This paragraph covers one T cell receptor beta chain sequence. This entry is derived from a study of control samples from healthy donors and cancer patients. Sequencing used immunoSEQ multiplex PCR; TCRdb keeps in-frame clones, though not all of them. In the table there are 45,000 to 70,000 clones, approximately 89% of which are singletons. The CDR3 runs to 12 residues. CDR1 is MNHEY and CDR2 is SVGAGI in the germline V gene. The V segment lost 6 bases and the J segment 13 bases; nucleotides outside the gene matches: 6. The sequencing sample was made of PBMCs. The sequence was obtained from a young man with colorectal cancer. J is TRBJ1-5 and V is TRBV6-5, with 10 bases identical to TRBD1. CDR3 region: CASRPGTGEQHF. In DNA form, the CDR3 reads TGTGCCAGCAGACCCGGGACAGGGGAGCAGCATTTT.